This TCR beta chain is from a study of T-cell reconstitution after alpha-beta-depleted transplantation in children. Unique molecular identifiers were built into the TCRbeta library. TCRdb itself ran the PCR reads through MiXCR, one entry per CDR3 protein. The sample lists hundreds of thousands of distinct CDR3 sequences, about an eighth seen once, with about 0.77% in the top ten. This clonotype was counted a few times. The clonotype was recovered from a girl aged 2 to 10 with congenital amegakaryocytic thrombocytopenia, due to receive a stem cell transplant. The starting material was PBMCs, obtained before TCRalphabeta/CD19-depleted stem cell transplant.

The CDR3 DNA is TGTGCCAGCAGTGGGGGTAGCGGGAGGGTCTCCTACGAGCAGTACTTC. Residues: CASSGGSGRVSYEQYF. V usage is TRBV2 and J usage is TRBJ2-7, with 11 nucleotides matching TRBD2. V shed 4 bases, J shed 0 bases, and the junction held 5 bases outside the gene matches. In germline, CDR1 is SNHLY, CDR2 FYNNEI. This CDR3 spans 16 amino acids.